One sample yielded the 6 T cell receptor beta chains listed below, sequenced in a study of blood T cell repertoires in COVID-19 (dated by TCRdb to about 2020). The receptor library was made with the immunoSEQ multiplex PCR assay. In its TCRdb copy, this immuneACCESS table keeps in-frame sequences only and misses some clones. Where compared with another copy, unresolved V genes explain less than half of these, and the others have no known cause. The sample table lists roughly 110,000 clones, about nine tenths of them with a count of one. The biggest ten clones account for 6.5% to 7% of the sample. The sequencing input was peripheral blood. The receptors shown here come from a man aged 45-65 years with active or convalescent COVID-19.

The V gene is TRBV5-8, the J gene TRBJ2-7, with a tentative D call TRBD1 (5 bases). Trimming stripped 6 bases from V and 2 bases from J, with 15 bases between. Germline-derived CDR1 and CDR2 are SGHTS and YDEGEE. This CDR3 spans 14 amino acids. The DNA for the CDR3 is TGTGCCAGCACCCAAGGGGTGTTCCCCTACGAGCAGTACTTC. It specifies CASTQGVFPYEQYF.

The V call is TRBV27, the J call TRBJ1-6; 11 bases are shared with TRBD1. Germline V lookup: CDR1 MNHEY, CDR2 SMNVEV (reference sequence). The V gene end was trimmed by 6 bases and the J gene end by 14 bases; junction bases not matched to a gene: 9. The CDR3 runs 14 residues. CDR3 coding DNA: TGTGCCAGCAGGCCGGGACAGGGGGGCCGGGCCCTCCACTTT. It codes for CASRPGQGGRALHF.

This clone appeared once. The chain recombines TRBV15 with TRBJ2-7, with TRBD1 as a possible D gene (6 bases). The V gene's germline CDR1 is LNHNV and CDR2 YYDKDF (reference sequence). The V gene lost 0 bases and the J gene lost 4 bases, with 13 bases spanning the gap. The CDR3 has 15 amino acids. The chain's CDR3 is CATSRDLSGAYEQYF. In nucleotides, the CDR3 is TGTGCCACCAGCAGAGATCTATCAGGGGCTTACGAGCAGTACTTC. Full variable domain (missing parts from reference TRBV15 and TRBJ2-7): DAMVIQNPRYQVTQFGKPVTLSCSQTLNHNVMYWYQQKSSQAPKLLFHYYDKDFNNEADTPDNFQSRRPNTSFCFLDIRSPGLGDTAMYLCATSRDLSGAYEQYFGPGTRLTVT.

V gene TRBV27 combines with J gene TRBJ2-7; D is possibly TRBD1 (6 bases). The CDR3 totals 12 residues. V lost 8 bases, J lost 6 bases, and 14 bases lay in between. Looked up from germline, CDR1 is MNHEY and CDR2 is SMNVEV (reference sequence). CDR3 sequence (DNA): TGTGCCAGCTTTGCTACCAGGGGCGAGCAGTACTTC. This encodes CASFATRGEQYF.

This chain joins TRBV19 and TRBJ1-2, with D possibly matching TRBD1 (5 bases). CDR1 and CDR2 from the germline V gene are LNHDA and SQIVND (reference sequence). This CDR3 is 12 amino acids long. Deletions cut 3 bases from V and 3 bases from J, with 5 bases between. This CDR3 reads CASSMTDYGYTF. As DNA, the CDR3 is TGTGCCAGTAGTATGACAGACTATGGCTACACCTTC. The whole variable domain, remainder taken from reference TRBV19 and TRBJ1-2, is DGGITQSPKYLFRKEGQNVTLSCEQNLNHDAMYWYRQDPGQGLRLIYYSQIVNDFQKGDIAEGYSVSREKKESFPLTVTSAQKNPTAFYLCASSMTDYGYTFGSGTRLTVV.

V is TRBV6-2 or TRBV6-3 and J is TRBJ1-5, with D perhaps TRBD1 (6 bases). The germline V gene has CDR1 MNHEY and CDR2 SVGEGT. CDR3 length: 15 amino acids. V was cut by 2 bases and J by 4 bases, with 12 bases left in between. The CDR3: CASSYLARGNQPQHF. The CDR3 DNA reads TGTGCCAGCAGTTACCTGGCCAGGGGAAATCAGCCCCAGCATTTT.